This TCR beta chain was sequenced in a study of blood T cell repertoires in COVID-19. J lost 0 bases, V lost 3 bases, and 10 bases had no gene match. Looked up from germline, CDR1 is SGHRS and CDR2 is YFSETQ. The CDR3 totals 19 residues. In the source study's methods: Amplifying reference gene primers gave estimates of nucleated cell counts. Profiled with immunoSEQ multiplex PCR; TCRdb holds only in-frame clones, not every one. That table supplies the V and J calls and clone size; D and trimming were determined from the DNA. The sample has 200,000 to 250,000 clones, approximately 85% seen once. The receptor was isolated from a man aged 50 to 60 with acute or convalescent COVID-19. Specimen: peripheral blood. The rearrangement links TRBV5-1 to TRBJ1-3; TRBD1 agrees at 12 bases. This CDR3 reads CASSSGDRGLYFSGNTIYF. DNA of the CDR3: TGCGCCAGCAGCTCGGGGGACAGGGGGCTTTATTTCTCTGGAAACACCATATATTTT.